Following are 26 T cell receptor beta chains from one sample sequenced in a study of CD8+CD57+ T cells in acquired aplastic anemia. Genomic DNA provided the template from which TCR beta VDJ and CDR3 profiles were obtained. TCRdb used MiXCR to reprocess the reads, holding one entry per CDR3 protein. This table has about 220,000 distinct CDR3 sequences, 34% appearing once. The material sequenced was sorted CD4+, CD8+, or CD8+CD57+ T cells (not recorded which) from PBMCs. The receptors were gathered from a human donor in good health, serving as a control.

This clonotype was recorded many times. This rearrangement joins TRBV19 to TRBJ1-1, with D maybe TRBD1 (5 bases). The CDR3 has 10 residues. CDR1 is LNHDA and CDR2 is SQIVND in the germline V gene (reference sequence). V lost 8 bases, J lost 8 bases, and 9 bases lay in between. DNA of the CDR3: TGTGCCAGTGGGCACAGGGAAGCTTTCTTT. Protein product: CASGHREAFF.

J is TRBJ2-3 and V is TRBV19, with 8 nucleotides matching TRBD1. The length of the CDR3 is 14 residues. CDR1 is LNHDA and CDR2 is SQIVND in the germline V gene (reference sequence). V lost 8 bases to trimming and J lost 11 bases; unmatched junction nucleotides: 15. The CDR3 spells CASDEGGLTGGQYF. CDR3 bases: TGTGCCAGTGACGAAGGAGGCCTCACAGGGGGGCAGTATTTT.

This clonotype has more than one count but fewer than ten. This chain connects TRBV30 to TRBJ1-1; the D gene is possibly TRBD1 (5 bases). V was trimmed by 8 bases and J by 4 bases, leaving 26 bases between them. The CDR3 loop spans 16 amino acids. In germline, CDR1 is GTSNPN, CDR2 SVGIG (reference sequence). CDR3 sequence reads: CAGTTKTGPVGTEAFF. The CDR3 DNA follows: TGTGCCGGAACGACAAAAACAGGCCCGGTGGGCACTGAAGCTTTCTTT. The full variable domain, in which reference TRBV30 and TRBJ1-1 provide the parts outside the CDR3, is SQTIHQWPATLVQPVGSPLSLECTVEGTSNPNLYWYRQAAGRGLQLLFYSVGIGQISSEVPQNLSASRPQDRQFILSSKKLLLSDSGFYLCAGTTKTGPVGTEAFFGQGTRLTVV.

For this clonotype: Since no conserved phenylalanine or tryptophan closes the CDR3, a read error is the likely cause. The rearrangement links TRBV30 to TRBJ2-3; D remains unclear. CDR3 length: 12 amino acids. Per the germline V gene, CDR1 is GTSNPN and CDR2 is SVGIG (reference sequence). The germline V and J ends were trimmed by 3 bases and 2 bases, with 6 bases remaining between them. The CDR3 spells CAWRGYTDTQYL. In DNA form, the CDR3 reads TGTGCCTGGAGGGGGTACACAGATACGCAGTATCTT.

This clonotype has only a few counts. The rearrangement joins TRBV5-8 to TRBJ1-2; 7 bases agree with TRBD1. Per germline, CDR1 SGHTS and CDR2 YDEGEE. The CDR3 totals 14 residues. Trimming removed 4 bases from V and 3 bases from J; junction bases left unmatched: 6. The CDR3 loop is CASSRDSYYYGYTF. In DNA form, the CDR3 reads TGTGCCAGCAGCCGGGACAGTTATTACTATGGCTACACCTTC.

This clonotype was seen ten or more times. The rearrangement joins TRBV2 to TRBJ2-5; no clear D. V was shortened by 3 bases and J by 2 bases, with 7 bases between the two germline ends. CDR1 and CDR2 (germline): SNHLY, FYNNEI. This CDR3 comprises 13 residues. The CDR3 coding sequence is TGTGCCAGCAGTGATTCAGGTCAAGAGACCCAGTACTTC. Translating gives CASSDSGQETQYF.

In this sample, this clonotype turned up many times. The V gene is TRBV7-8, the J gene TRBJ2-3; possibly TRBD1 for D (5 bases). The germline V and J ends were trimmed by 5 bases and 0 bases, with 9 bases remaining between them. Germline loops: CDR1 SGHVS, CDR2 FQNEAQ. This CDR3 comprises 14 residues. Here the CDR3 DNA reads TGTGCCAGCAGCCCGCGACAGAGCACAGATACGCAGTATTTT. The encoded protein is CASSPRQSTDTQYF.

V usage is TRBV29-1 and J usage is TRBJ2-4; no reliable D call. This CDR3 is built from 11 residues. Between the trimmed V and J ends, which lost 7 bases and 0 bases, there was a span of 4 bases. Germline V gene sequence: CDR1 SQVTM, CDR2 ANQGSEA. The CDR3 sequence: CSAQAKNIQYF. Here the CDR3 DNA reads TGCAGCGCACAAGCCAAAAACATTCAGTACTTC.

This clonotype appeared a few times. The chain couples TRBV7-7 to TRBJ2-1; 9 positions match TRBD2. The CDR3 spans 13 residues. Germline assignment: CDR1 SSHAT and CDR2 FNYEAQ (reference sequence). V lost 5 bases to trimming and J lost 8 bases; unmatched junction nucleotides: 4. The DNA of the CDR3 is TGTGCCAGCAGCGCGGGACTAGCCGATGAGCAGTTCTTC. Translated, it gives CASSAGLADEQFF.

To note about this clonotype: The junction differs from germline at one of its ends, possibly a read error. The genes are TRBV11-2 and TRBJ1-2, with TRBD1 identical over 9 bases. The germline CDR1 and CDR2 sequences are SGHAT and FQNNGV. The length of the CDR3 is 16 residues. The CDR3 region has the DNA TGTGCCAGCAGCATGAGAACGGGACAGGGAAACTTTGGCTACACCTTC. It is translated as CASSMRTGQGNFGYTF.

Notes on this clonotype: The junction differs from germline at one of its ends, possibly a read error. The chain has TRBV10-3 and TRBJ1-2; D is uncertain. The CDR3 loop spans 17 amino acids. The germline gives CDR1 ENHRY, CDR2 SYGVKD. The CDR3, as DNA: TGTGCCAGCAGTTTAACTAATTCCTGGATCCCGATGGGTGGCTACACCTTC. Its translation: CASSLTNSWIPMGGYTF.

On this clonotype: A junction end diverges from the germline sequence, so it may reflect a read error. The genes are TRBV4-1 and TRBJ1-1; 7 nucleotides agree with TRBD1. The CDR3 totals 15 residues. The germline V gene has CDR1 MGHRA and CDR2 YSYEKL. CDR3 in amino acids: CASSQNRGPNTEAFF. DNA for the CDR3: TGTGCCAGCAGCCAGAACAGGGGACCGAACACTGAAGCTTTCTTT.

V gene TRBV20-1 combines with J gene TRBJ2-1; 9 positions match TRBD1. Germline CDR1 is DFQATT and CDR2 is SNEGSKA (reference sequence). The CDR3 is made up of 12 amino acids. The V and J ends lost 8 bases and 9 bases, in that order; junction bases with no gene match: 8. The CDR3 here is CSPGTGLSEQFF. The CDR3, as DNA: TGCAGTCCCGGGACAGGGCTTAGTGAGCAGTTCTTC.

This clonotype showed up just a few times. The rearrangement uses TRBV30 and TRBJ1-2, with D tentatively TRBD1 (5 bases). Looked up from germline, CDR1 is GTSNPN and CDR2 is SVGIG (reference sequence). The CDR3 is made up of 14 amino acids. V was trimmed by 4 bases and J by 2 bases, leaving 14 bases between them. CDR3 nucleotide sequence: TGTGCCTGGATGGATTCCGGGACGAACTATGGCTACACCTTC. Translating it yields CAWMDSGTNYGYTF.

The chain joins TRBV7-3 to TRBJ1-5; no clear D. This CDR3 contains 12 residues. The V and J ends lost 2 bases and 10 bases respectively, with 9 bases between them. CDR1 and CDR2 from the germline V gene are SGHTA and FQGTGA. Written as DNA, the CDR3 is TGTGCCAGCAGCTTAGGGGATCTTCCCCAGCATTTT. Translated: CASSLGDLPQHF.

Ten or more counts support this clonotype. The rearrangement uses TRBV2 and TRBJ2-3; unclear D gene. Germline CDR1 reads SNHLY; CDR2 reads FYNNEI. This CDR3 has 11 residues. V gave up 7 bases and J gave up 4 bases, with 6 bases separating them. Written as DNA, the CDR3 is TGTGCCAGCATGGTCTCAGATACGCAGTATTTT. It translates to CASMVSDTQYF.

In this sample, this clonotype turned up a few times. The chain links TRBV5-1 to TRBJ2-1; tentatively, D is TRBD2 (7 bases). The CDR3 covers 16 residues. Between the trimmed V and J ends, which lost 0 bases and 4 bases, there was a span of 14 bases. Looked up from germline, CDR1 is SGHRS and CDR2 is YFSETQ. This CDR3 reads CASSLVAGAGYNEQFF. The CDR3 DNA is TGCGCCAGCAGCTTGGTGGCGGGGGCGGGATACAATGAGCAGTTCTTC.

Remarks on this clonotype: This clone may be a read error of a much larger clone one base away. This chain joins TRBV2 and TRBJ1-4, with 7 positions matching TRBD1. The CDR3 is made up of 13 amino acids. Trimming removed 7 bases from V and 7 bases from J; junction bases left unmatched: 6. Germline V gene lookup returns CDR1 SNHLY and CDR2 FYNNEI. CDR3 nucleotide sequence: TGTGCCAGCACGGAGCCAGGGGGTGAAAAACTGTTTTTT. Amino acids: CASTEPGGEKLFF.

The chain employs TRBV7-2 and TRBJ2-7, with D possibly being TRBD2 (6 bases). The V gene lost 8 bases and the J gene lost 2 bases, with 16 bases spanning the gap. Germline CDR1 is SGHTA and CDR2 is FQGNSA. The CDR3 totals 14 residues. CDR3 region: CASGRVPGAYEQYF. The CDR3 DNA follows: TGTGCCAGCGGTAGGGTTCCGGGAGCCTACGAGCAGTACTTC.

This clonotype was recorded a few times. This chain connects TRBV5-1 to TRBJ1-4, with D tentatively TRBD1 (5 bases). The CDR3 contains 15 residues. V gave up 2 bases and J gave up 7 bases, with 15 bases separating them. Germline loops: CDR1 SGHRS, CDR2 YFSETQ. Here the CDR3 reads CASSFGDGEGEKLFF. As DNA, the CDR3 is TGCGCCAGCAGCTTCGGGGACGGGGAAGGTGAAAAACTGTTTTTT.

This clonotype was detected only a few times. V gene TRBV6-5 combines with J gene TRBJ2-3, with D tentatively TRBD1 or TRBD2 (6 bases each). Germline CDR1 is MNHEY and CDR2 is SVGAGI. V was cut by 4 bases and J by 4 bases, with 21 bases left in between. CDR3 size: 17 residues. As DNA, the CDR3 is TGTGCCAGCAGTTTACTCGGATGGGGGGCGCGGGCAGATACGCAGTATTTT. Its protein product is CASSLLGWGARADTQYF.

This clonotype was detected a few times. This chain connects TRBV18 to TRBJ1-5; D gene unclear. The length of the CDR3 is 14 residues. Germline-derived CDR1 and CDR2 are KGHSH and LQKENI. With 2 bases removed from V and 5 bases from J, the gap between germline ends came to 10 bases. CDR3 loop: CASSPFQLDQPQHF. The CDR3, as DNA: TGTGCCAGCTCACCATTCCAATTGGATCAGCCCCAGCATTTT.

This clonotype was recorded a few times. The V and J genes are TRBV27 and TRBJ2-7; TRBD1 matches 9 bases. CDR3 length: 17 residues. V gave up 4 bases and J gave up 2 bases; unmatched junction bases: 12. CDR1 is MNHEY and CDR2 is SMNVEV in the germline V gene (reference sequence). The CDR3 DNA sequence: TGTGCCAGCAGTTCAATGCCGGGACAGGGTTGGCCCTACGAGCAGTACTTC. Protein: CASSSMPGQGWPYEQYF.

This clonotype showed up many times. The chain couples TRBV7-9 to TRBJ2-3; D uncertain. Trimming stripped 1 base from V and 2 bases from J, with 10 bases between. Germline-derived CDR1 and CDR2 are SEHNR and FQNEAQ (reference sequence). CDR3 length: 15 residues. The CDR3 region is CASSLVGFFTDTQYF. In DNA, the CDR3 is TGTGCCAGCAGCTTAGTTGGCTTCTTCACAGATACGCAGTATTTT.

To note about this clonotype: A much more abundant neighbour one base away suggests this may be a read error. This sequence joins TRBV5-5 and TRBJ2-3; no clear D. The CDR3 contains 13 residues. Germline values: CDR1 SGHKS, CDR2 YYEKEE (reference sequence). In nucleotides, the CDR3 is TGTGCCAGCAGCTTTATAACAACAGATACGCAGTGTTTT. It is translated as CASSFITTDTQCF.

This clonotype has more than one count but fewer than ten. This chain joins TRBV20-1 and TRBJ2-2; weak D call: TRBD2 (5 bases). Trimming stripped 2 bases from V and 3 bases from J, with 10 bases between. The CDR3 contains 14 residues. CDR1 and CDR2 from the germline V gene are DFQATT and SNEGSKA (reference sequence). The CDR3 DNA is TGCAGTGCTAGATCGGGGTCGGACACCGGGGAGCTGTTTTTT. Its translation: CSARSGSDTGELFF.